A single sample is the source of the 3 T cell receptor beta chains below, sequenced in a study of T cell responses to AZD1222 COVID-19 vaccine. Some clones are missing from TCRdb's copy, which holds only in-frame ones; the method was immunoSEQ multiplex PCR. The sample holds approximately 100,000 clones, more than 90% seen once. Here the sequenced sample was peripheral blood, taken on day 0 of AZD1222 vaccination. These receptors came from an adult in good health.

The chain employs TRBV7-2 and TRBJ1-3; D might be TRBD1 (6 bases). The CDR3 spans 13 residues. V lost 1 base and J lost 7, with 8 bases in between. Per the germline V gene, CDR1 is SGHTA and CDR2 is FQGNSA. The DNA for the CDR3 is TGTGCCAGCAGCTTAGAAGGGGGGAACACCATATATTTT. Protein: CASSLEGGNTIYF.

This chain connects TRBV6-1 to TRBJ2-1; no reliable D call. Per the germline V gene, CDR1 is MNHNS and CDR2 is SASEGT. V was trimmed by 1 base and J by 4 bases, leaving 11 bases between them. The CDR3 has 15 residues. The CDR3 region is CASSEVGQGYNEQFF. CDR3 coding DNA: TGTGCCAGCAGTGAAGTAGGGCAAGGTTACAATGAGCAGTTCTTC.

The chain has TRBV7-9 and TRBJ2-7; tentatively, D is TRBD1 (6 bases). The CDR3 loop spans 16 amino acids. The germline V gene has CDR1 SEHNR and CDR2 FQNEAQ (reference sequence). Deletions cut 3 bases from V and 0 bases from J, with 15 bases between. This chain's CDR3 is CASSFGVRDNSYEQYF. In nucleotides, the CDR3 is TGTGCCAGCAGCTTCGGAGTAAGGGACAACTCCTACGAGCAGTACTTC.